A few counts support the clone carrying this T cell receptor beta chain. Antigen unknown. This specimen belongs to a study of T cells in Graves' hyperthyroidism and ophthalmopathy. Study observations and caveats: Classification by a 13 V-J model distinguished ophthalmopathy from stable hyperthyroidism. Most thyroid clonotypes expanded above 0.001 appeared in blood too.

This CDR3 is 14 amino acids long. The V gene's germline CDR1 is MDHEN and CDR2 SYDVKM. V gave up 3 bases and J gave up 7 bases, with 13 bases separating them. Ophthalmopathy patients had Clinical Activity Score at least 3, NOSPECS grade at least 4, duration under 3 months. Around 10 ml fresh peripheral blood yielded the PBMCs. TCR beta CDR3 regions were amplified from RNA transcripts. Researchers ran a first-round RT-PCR on the TCR CDR3 using the HTBI primer set. MiXCR was run by TCRdb on the multiplex PCR reads, yielding one entry per CDR3 protein. The repertoire consists of hundreds of thousands of distinct CDR3 sequences, with about 14% occurring once and the leading ten covering around 12%.

J is TRBJ1-5 and V is TRBV28; D is unresolved. The TCR sequence derives from a woman aged 45 to 65 with Graves' ophthalmopathy. The source material was blood. CDR3 coding DNA: TGTGCCAGCAGTTTGCTCAGCGGCTGGCAGCCCCAGCATTTT. It codes for CASSLLSGWQPQHF.